This TCR beta chain came from a study of cytomegalovirus exposure and HLA in healthy donors. The repertoire was sequenced with immunoSEQ multiplex PCR; TCRdb's copy has only in-frame clones and lacks some. The sample has 45,000 to 55,000 clones, roughly 85% seen once. This clone was seen once. As yet, its antigen is unknown. Deletions cut 5 bases from V and 1 base from J, with 8 bases between. The CDR3 contains 14 residues. The germline gives CDR1 SGHTA, CDR2 FQGTGA. Study conclusions and caveats: In vitro confirmation showed a few CMV-associated chains to be CMV antigen specific.

This receptor was obtained from a woman aged 30 to 39 in good health and CMV-seronegative. Specimen: PBMCs. The chain recombines TRBV7-3 with TRBJ2-2; the D is unclear. CDR3 region: CASSPSGNTGELFF. CDR3 coding DNA: TGTGCCAGCAGCCCTTCGGGGAACACCGGGGAGCTGTTTTTT.